Sequencing of this T cell receptor beta chain was carried out in a study of blood T cell repertoires in COVID-19. In the study overall: The cDNA or gDNA used as material had been derived from T cells, B-cell-depleted T cells, or PBMCs.

This clone was observed a single time. How the authors handled the data: Reference gene primer amplification gave estimated nucleated cell counts. Repertoires were generated with immunoSEQ multiplex PCR, while TCRdb's copy carries only in-frame clones and drops some. From that table come the V and J calls and clone size; the DNA was used to work out D and trimming. The data contain roughly 25,000 clones, about nine tenths of them singletons. The J segment lost 5 bases and the V segment lost 5 bases, leaving 2 bases of the junction unmatched. The germline V gene has CDR1 ENHRY and CDR2 SYGVKD. The CDR3 consists of 13 residues.

Sequencing input: peripheral blood. The receptor's source is an elderly woman with acute or convalescent COVID-19. The rearrangement links TRBV10-3 to TRBJ1-5; TRBD1 matches at 8 bases. CDR3 sequence (DNA): TGTGCCATCAGTCAGGGGGCTGATCAGCCCCAGCATTTT. It is translated as CAISQGADQPQHF.